The clone carrying this T cell receptor beta chain turned up a few times. What it binds is unknown. These data belong to a study of T-cell reconstitution after alpha-beta-depleted transplantation in children. General study points: The main origin of T-cell counts and diversity one year after transplant was newly produced T cells. Roughly two months post-transplant, alpha-beta T cells reportedly originated from several hundred graft clones that had expanded.

Unique molecular identifiers were incorporated during preparation of the TCRbeta library. In TCRdb, the PCR reads were re-called with MiXCR into one record per CDR3 protein. The sample contains more than 300,000 distinct CDR3 sequences, around 15% of which appear only once. V shed 3 bases, J shed 4 bases, and the junction held 7 bases outside the gene matches. Looked up from germline, CDR1 is SGHTA and CDR2 is FQGNSA. The CDR3 totals 15 residues. Material: PBMCs, mostly from graft donor cells, obtained 360 days after TCRalphabeta/CD19-depleted stem cell transplant. The sequence was collected from a male patient between 2 and 15 years old who had a stem cell transplant for acute lymphoblastic leukemia, so the T cells may come from the graft donor. The rearrangement links TRBV7-2 to TRBJ1-2; TRBD1 matches at 8 bases. Written as DNA, the CDR3 is TGTGCCAGCAGCTTCCGGGACAGGCGACTCTATGGCTACACCTTC. It specifies CASSFRDRRLYGYTF.